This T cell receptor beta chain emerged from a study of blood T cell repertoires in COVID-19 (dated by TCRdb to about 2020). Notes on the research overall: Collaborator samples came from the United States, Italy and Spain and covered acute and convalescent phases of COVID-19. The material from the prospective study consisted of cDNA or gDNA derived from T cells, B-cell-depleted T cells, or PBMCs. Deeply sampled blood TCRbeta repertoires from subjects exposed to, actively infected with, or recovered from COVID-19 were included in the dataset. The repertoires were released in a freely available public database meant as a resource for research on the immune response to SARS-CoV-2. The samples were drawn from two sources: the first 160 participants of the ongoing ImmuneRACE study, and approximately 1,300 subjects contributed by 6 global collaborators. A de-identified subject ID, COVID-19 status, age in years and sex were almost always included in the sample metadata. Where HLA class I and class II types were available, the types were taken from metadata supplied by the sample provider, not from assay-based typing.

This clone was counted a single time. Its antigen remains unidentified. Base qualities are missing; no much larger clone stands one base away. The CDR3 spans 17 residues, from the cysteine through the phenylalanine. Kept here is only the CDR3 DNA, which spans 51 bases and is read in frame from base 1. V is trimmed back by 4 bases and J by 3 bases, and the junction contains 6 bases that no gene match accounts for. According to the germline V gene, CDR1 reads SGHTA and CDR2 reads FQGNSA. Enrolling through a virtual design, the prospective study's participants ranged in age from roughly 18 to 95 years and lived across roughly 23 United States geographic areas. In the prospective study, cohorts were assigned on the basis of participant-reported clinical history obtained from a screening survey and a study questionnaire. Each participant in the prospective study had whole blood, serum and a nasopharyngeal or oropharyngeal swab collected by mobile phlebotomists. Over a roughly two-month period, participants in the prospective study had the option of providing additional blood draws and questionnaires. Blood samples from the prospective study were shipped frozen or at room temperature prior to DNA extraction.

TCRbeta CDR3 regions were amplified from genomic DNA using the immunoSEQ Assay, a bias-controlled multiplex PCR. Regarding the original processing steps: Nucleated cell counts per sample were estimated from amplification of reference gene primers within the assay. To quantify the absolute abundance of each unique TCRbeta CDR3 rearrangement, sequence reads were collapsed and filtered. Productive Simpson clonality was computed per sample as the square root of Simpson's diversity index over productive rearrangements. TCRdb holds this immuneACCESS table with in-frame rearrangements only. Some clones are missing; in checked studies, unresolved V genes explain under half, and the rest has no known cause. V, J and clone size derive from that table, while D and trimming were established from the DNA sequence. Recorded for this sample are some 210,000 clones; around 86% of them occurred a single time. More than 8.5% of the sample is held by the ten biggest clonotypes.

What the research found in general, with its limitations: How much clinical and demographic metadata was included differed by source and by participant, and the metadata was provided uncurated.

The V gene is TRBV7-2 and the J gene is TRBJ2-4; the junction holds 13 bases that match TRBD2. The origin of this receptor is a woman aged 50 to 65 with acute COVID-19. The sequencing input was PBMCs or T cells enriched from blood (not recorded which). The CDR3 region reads CASSYGLAGALKNIQYF. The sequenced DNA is TGTGCCAGCAGCTACGGACTAGCGGGGGCCCTCAAAAACATTCAGTACTTC.